Following are 16 T cell receptor beta chains from one sample sequenced in a study of blood T cells in healthy people across ages. A second PCR, run for about 7 to 11 cycles, used a sample-barcoded 5' primer plus a J-beta primer mix. A single record per CDR3 protein comes from TCRdb applying MiXCR to the 5' RACE reads. The sample has 1.5 million to 2 million distinct CDR3 sequences, roughly 28% seen once. The sample comprised blood. Source of these receptors: a woman in her twenties or thirties in good health.

This clonotype occurred many times. CDR3 protein: CASSVGGLAGVYEQYF. The CDR3 DNA sequence: TGTGCCAGCAGCGTAGGGGGGCTAGCGGGAGTATACGAGCAGTACTTC. The chain recombines TRBV9 with TRBJ2-7; 10 bases match TRBD2. CDR1 and CDR2 from the germline V gene are SGDLS and YYNGEE. V trimming: 0 bases; J trimming: 4 bases; junction bases outside the gene matches: 7. The CDR3 is 16 residues long.

The table lists this clonotype with a few counts. This chain connects TRBV4-1 to TRBJ2-3; TRBD2 matches at 7 bases. Germline CDR1 is MGHRA and CDR2 is YSYEKL. The CDR3 covers 17 residues. V trimming: 4 bases; J trimming: 0 bases; junction bases outside the gene matches: 10. CDR3 amino acids: CASSLYLGGDSTDTQYF. The CDR3 nucleotides are TGCGCCAGCAGCCTCTACCTGGGGGGGGACAGCACAGATACGCAGTATTTT.

This clonotype was detected only a few times. The gene calls are TRBV5-5 and TRBJ2-5; TRBD2 matches 7 bases. Trimming cost V 6 bases and J 6 bases; bases outside gene matches: 11. The CDR3 has 14 residues. Germline lookup yields CDR1 SGHKS and CDR2 YYEKEE (reference sequence). The CDR3 nucleotides read TGTGCCAGCACCCCCCCGGCGGGGGAAAAGACCCAGTACTTC. Translating it yields CASTPPAGEKTQYF.

This clonotype was observed many times. The genes are TRBV29-1 and TRBJ2-3, with no clear D. The germline CDR1 and CDR2 sequences are SQVTM and ANQGSEA. The CDR3 runs 14 residues. V lost 1 base to trimming and J lost 7 bases, with 15 bases between them. CDR3 loop: CSVEGGGAVNTQYF. CDR3 nucleotides: TGCAGCGTTGAAGGAGGCGGTGCCGTGAATACGCAGTATTTT.

This clonotype was recorded a few times. The chain links TRBV4-3 to TRBJ2-1; TRBD1 aligns across 10 bases. This CDR3 has 16 amino acids. The ends lost 2 bases at V and 3 bases at J; junction bases unmatched: 4. Germline CDR1 reads LGHNA; CDR2 reads YSLEER. The CDR3 region is CASSQSRTGGYNEQFF. CDR3 nucleotides: TGCGCCAGCAGCCAAAGTCGGACAGGGGGCTACAATGAGCAGTTCTTC.

Comments on this clonotype: This may be a read error: a much more frequent sequence differs by one nucleotide. This chain uses TRBV4-3 with TRBJ2-7; D unresolved. The germline gives CDR1 LGHNA, CDR2 YSLEER. Trimming took off 0 bases at V and 5 bases at J, with 8 bases between the two ends. The CDR3 is 13 amino acids. This chain's CDR3 is CASSQERNHEQYF. The CDR3 DNA reads TGCGCCAGCAGCCAAGAGCGGAACCACGAGCAGTACTTC.

CDR3 amino acids: CASSPPRGGVGEAFF. In nucleotides, the CDR3 is TGTGCCAGCAGTCCCCCCAGGGGAGGGGTGGGTGAAGCTTTCTTT. The V gene is TRBV28, the J gene TRBJ1-1, with a tentative D call TRBD1 (6 bases). This CDR3 region has 15 residues. V shed 5 bases and J shed 7 bases, with 20 bases lying between them. Germline CDR1 MDHEN, CDR2 SYDVKM.

This clonotype was detected only a few times. The J gene is TRBJ1-2, the V gene TRBV3-1; no definite D call. V was clipped by 1 base and J by 8 bases, with 17 bases between them. This CDR3 has 15 amino acids. Germline CDR1 is LGHDT and CDR2 is YNNKEL (reference sequence). The CDR3 spells CASSQGSGPRGGYTF. The DNA of the CDR3 is TGTGCCAGCAGCCAAGGTTCGGGTCCACGGGGAGGCTACACCTTC.

This clonotype was counted only a few times. The rearrangement joins TRBV20-1 to TRBJ1-2; D may be TRBD1 (5 bases). V was clipped by 1 base and J by 6 bases, with 9 bases between them. The CDR3 totals 12 residues. CDR1 is DFQATT and CDR2 is SNEGSKA in the germline V gene (reference sequence). The CDR3 spells CSARGDSHGYTF. The CDR3 DNA sequence: TGCAGTGCTAGAGGCGACAGCCATGGCTACACCTTC.

This chain uses TRBV28 with TRBJ1-5; TRBD1 is a possible D gene (5 bases). V was shortened by 3 bases and J by 1 base, with 16 bases between the two germline ends. The CDR3 runs to 17 residues. Germline CDR1 is MDHEN and CDR2 is SYDVKM. DNA of the CDR3: TGTGCCAGCAGTTTCCTGAGACAGCCAAAAAGCAATCAGCCCCAGCATTTT. As protein: CASSFLRQPKSNQPQHF.

This clonotype was seen ten or more times. V usage is TRBV12-3 or TRBV12-4 and J usage is TRBJ2-7; 11 bases match TRBD1. This CDR3 spans 17 amino acids. V shed 6 bases and J 2 bases; nucleotides not matched to a gene: 12. Written as DNA, the CDR3 is TGTGCCAGCAGCCAATGGCCCGGGACAGGGGGTGCCTACGAGCAGTACTTC. Its translation: CASSQWPGTGGAYEQYF.

This clonotype turned up a few times. The CDR3 DNA reads as TGTGCCAGCAGCTTAGGGGTGGGACAGGGGAACTACGAGCAGTACTTC. Translating gives CASSLGVGQGNYEQYF. The chain uses TRBV7-9 and TRBJ2-7, with TRBD1 identical over 10 bases. V was clipped by 1 base and J by 3 bases; unmatched bases: 6. The germline gives CDR1 SEHNR, CDR2 FQNEAQ (reference sequence). CDR3 length equals 16 residues.

The table lists this clonotype with a few counts. The V gene is TRBV9, the J gene TRBJ1-2, with no clear D. The CDR3 loop spans 15 amino acids. The V end lost 0 bases, the J end lost 0 bases, and 9 bases lay between the germline ends. The germline CDR1 and CDR2 sequences are SGDLS and YYNGEE. The CDR3: CASSVVPVANYGYTF. The CDR3, as DNA: TGTGCCAGCAGCGTAGTTCCGGTAGCTAACTATGGCTACACCTTC.

The chain has TRBV7-2 and TRBJ1-2; TRBD1 matches at 7 bases. There are 15 residues in the CDR3. Germline V lookup: CDR1 SGHTA, CDR2 FQGNSA. With 3 bases clipped from V and 8 bases from J, the junction kept 12 bases outside the gene matches. CDR3 bases: TGTGCCAGCAGCTTTGCGACAGGGATGGTTGGAGGCTACACCTTC. It yields the protein CASSFATGMVGGYTF.

This clonotype was seen only a few times. The chain links TRBV5-1 to TRBJ2-7; D uncertain. Deletions cut 0 bases from V and 7 bases from J, with 17 bases between. The CDR3 runs to 15 residues. In germline, CDR1 is SGHRS, CDR2 YFSETQ. The CDR3 DNA sequence: TGCGCCAGCAGCTTGGGTGGGGATACACGACTGGAGCAGTACTTC. It codes for CASSLGGDTRLEQYF.

In this sample, this clonotype turned up many times. The chain is built from TRBV28 and TRBJ2-3, with unresolved D. This CDR3 has 12 amino acids. Trimming removed 8 bases from V and 5 bases from J, with 11 bases in between. Per the germline V gene, CDR1 is MDHEN and CDR2 is SYDVKM. CDR3 coding DNA: TGTGCCAGCCACAGCATGGGAGATACGCAGTATTTT. It encodes CASHSMGDTQYF.